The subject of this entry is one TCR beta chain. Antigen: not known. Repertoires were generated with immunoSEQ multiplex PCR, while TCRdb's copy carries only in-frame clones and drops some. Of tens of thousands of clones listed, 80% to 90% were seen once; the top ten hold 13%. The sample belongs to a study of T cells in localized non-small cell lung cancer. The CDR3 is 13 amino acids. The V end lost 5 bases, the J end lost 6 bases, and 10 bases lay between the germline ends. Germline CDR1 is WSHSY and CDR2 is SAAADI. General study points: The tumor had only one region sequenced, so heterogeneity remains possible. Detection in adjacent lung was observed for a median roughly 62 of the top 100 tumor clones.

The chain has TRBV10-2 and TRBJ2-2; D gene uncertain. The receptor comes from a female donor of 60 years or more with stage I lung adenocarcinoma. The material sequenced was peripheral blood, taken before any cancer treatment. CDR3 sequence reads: CASSPVWAGELFF. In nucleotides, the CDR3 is TGCGCCAGCAGTCCCGTCTGGGCCGGGGAGCTGTTTTTT.